This entry is about one T cell receptor (beta chain). Its antigen is still unknown. This record belongs to a study of T-cell memory formation after mild COVID-19. Overall study context: Largely donor-specific TCR clusters were found. Study conclusions and caveats: Day 15 to 85 contracting clones showed balanced CD4/CD8; later expanders leaned CD4+. Of the contracting clones, CD4+ ones lay mainly in CM and EM, and CD8+ ones in EMRA.

The 5'RACE method, run with constant-segment primers, produced TCR alpha and TCR beta cDNA libraries (carrying sample barcodes and UMIs). From the 5' RACE reads, TCRdb called clonotypes with MiXCR, one entry per CDR3 protein. In the table there are hundreds of thousands of distinct CDR3 sequences, 20% to 25% of which are singletons. V shed 1 base and J shed 5 bases, with 9 bases lying between them. The CDR3 is made up of 14 amino acids. The sample was PBMCs or a T cell subset sorted from them (not recorded which). The clonotype was recovered from a young man who had mild COVID-19 (a few samples of this study predate the infection). Cell type and time point are not known. The chain combines TRBV12-3 or TRBV12-4 with TRBJ2-1; D may match TRBD1 or TRBD2 (5 bases each). This CDR3 is CASSLGGENNEQFF. In DNA, the CDR3 is TGTGCCAGCAGTTTAGGAGGGGAGAACAATGAGCAGTTCTTC.